This TCR beta chain came from a study of blood T cell repertoires in COVID-19. Turning to the study itself: Sites in the United States, Italy and Spain provided acute and convalescent COVID-19 samples.

Generated by immunoSEQ multiplex PCR, the TCRdb table keeps only in-frame clones and is missing some. The sample includes about 41,000 clones, 70% to 90% seen only once; the top ten take 4.3%. CDR3 length equals 14 residues. The ends were cut back, 5 bases at V and 4 bases at J, with 14 bases in the middle. CDR1 and CDR2 from the germline V gene are MNHEY and SVGAGI. Sequencing was carried out using peripheral blood. This sequence originates from a man aged 55 to 70 with acute or convalescent COVID-19. The chain combines TRBV6-5 with TRBJ1-1, with D unresolved. CDR3 protein: CASSPREGGTEAFF. The DNA for the CDR3 is TGTGCCAGCAGTCCTCGGGAGGGCGGCACTGAAGCTTTCTTT.